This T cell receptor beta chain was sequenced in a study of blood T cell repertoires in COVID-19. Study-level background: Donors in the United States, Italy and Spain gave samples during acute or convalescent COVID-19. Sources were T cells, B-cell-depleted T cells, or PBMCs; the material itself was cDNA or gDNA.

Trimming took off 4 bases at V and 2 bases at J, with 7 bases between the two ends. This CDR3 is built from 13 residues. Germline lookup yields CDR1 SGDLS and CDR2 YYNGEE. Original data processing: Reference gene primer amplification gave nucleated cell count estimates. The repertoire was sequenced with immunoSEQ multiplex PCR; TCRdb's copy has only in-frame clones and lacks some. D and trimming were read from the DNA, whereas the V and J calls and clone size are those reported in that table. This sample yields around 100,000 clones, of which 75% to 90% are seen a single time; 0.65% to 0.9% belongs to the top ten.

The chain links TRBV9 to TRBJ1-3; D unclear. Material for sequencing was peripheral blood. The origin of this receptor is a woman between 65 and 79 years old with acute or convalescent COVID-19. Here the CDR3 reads CASSLSPGNTIYF. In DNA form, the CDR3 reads TGTGCCAGCAGCCTCTCCCCTGGAAACACCATATATTTT. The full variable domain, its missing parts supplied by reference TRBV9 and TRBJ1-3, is DSGVTQTPKHLITATGQRVTLRCSPRSGDLSVYWYQQSLDQGLQFLIQYYNGEERAKGNILERFSAQQFPDLHSELNLSSLELGDSALYFCASSLSPGNTIYFGEGSWLTVV.